The 22 T cell receptor beta chains below all came from one sample that was sequenced in a study of T cell responses to AZD1222 COVID-19 vaccine. Some clones are missing from TCRdb's copy, which holds only in-frame ones; the method was immunoSEQ multiplex PCR. The table records more than 110,000 clones, roughly 85% of them present only once. This material consisted of peripheral blood, taken on day 0 of AZD1222 vaccination. The receptors shown here come from an adult in good health.

This clone was picked up one time. The chain recombines TRBV10-3 with TRBJ1-2; 8 bases align to TRBD1. The CDR3 length is 14 residues. Germline V gene data show CDR1 as ENHRY and CDR2 as SYGVKD. The V segment lost 3 bases and the J segment 4 bases; nucleotides outside the gene matches: 4. The CDR3, as DNA: TGTGCCATCAGTGACTGGACAGGGACCTATGGCTACACCTTC. This translates into CAISDWTGTYGYTF.

The genes are TRBV2 and TRBJ2-3; perhaps TRBD1 as D (6 bases). The CDR3 runs 14 residues. The germline CDR1 and CDR2 sequences are SNHLY and FYNNEI. The germline V and J ends were trimmed by 8 bases and 2 bases, with 14 bases remaining between them. The CDR3 here is CASGSDRHTDTQYF. CDR3 DNA: TGTGCCAGCGGCTCGGACAGACACACAGATACGCAGTATTTT.

The chain uses TRBV3-1 (or the pseudogene TRBV3-2) and TRBJ2-2; TRBD2 matches 13 bases. The V gene end was trimmed by 7 bases and the J gene end by 5 bases; junction bases not matched to a gene: 22. This CDR3 is built from 21 residues. Germline CDR1 is LGHDT and CDR2 is YNNKEL (reference sequence). The CDR3 DNA sequence: TGTGCCAGCACACCACCTATGACTAGCGGGAGGTTGGAAGGACGGACCGGGGAGCTGTTTTTT. Translating gives CASTPPMTSGRLEGRTGELFF.

This chain connects TRBV9 to TRBJ1-1, with D perhaps TRBD1 (6 bases). The germline V gene has CDR1 SGDLS and CDR2 YYNGEE. V was trimmed by 4 bases and J by 4 bases, leaving 14 bases between them. The CDR3 length is 14 residues. CDR3 nucleotide sequence: TGTGCCAGCAGCCCTGGCATAGGGGGCACTGAAGCTTTCTTT. Residues: CASSPGIGGTEAFF.

Note on this clone: Compared with germline, one end of the junction differs, possibly owing to a read error. The V call is TRBV2, the J call TRBJ2-7; a possible D gene is TRBD1 (5 bases). CDR1 is SNHLY and CDR2 is FYNNEI in the germline V gene. This CDR3 is 14 amino acids long. Here the CDR3 reads CASSEGREEPLGDF. CDR3 sequence (DNA): TGTGCCAGCAGTGAAGGCAGGGAAGAACCTCTCGGAGACTTC.

The J gene is TRBJ2-1, the V gene TRBV4-1; TRBD2 matches 13 bases. Germline V gives CDR1 MGHRA, CDR2 YSYEKL. The CDR3 length is 17 residues. With V trimmed by 0 bases and J by 8 bases, 7 bases remained unmatched. CDR3 amino acids: CASSQETSGRALDEQFF. For the CDR3, the DNA is TGCGCCAGCAGCCAAGAAACTAGCGGGAGGGCTCTGGATGAGCAGTTCTTC.

The V and J genes are TRBV11-2 and TRBJ1-3; D not certain. The germline V gene has CDR1 SGHAT and CDR2 FQNNGV. V dropped 1 base and J dropped 0 bases, with 7 bases sitting between them. The CDR3 has 15 residues. The CDR3 bases are TGTGCCAGCAGCTTAGTCGGCTCCTCTGGAAACACCATATATTTT. It is translated as CASSLVGSSGNTIYF.

The chain carries TRBV2 and TRBJ1-2; a weak D match, TRBD1 (5 bases). The CDR3 covers 14 residues. CDR1 and CDR2 from the germline V gene are SNHLY and FYNNEI. V was trimmed by 8 bases and J by 6 bases, leaving 19 bases between them. The CDR3 loop is CASRPEQGSDGYTF. DNA of the CDR3: TGTGCCAGCCGACCCGAGCAGGGCTCGGATGGCTACACCTTC.

The CDR3 nucleotides are TGTGCCAGCTCACCCTCTACTGGTTCTGGAAACACCATATATTTT. This sequence encodes CASSPSTGSGNTIYF. The rearrangement links TRBV18 to TRBJ1-3; D not resolved. This CDR3 spans 15 amino acids. Germline V lookup: CDR1 KGHSH, CDR2 LQKENI. With 3 bases removed from V and 1 base from J, the gap between germline ends came to 10 bases.

The chain joins TRBV2 to TRBJ1-6, with 7 bases fitting TRBD1. The CDR3 is 13 amino acids. V shed 8 bases and J 8 bases; nucleotides not matched to a gene: 6. CDR1 is SNHLY and CDR2 is FYNNEI in the germline V gene. The CDR3 here is CASRTGVDSPLHF. DNA of the CDR3: TGTGCCAGCCGAACAGGGGTTGATTCACCCCTCCACTTT.

This clone appeared a single time. V and J are TRBV2 and TRBJ2-1; D perhaps matches TRBD1 (7 bases). This CDR3 is built from 13 residues. Trimming shortened V by 11 bases and J by 6 bases, and 17 bases separated the two germline ends. CDR1 and CDR2 from the germline V gene are SNHLY and FYNNEI. The CDR3 loop is CAGTRGDSNEQFF. The DNA for the CDR3 is TGTGCCGGGACCAGGGGGGACTCCAATGAGCAGTTCTTC.

For this clone: The same CDR3 also results from other DNA sequences found in this sample. The chain joins TRBV5-6 to TRBJ1-6, with 9 bases matching TRBD1. Germline values: CDR1 SGHDT, CDR2 YYEEEE. The CDR3 is made up of 15 amino acids. Germline trimming cut 2 bases from V and 7 bases from J; bases unmatched to any gene: 4. CDR3 sequence reads: CASSLGDRGNSPLHF. Here the CDR3 DNA reads TGTGCCAGCAGCTTAGGAGACAGGGGGAATTCACCCCTCCACTTT.

The rearrangement uses TRBV18 and TRBJ1-3, with a tentative D call TRBD1 (5 bases). V gave up 0 bases and J gave up 4 bases, with 10 bases separating them. The CDR3 is made up of 15 amino acids. The V gene's germline CDR1 is KGHSH and CDR2 LQKENI. The CDR3 region has the DNA TGTGCCAGCTCACCACCGAGGGGTGAAGGAAACACCATATATTTT. Amino acids: CASSPPRGEGNTIYF.

This rearrangement joins TRBV10-3 to TRBJ2-1; D gene uncertain. Germline V gene sequence: CDR1 ENHRY, CDR2 SYGVKD. V was clipped by 2 bases and J by 3 bases, with 8 bases between them. CDR3 length: 14 residues. The CDR3 DNA is TGTGCCATCAGTGAGCGGGCCGGCTACAATGAGCAGTTCTTC. This codes for CAISERAGYNEQFF.

V gene TRBV7-9 combines with J gene TRBJ1-1; D ambiguous. Deletions cut 1 base from V and 1 base from J, with 7 bases between. Germline-derived CDR1 and CDR2 are SEHNR and FQNEAQ (reference sequence). This CDR3 contains 14 residues. As DNA, the CDR3 is TGTGCCAGCAGCTTAGGGGAGGGGAACACTGAAGCTTTCTTT. Amino acids: CASSLGEGNTEAFF.

By share of the sample, this clone is medium-sized (0.01 to 0.1%). J is TRBJ2-1 and V is TRBV6-5; unclear D gene. Germline loops: CDR1 MNHEY, CDR2 SVGAGI. The CDR3 has 14 residues. The V gene lost 4 bases and the J gene lost 6 bases, with 13 bases spanning the gap. The CDR3 region is CASSWVGPSNEQFF. The CDR3 nucleotides read TGTGCCAGCAGTTGGGTAGGTCCCTCCAATGAGCAGTTCTTC.

The V and J genes are TRBV5-3 and TRBJ2-7; D remains ambiguous. TRBV5-3 falls under the ORF class, with uncertain function. The CDR3 runs to 15 residues. The V and J ends lost 0 bases and 4 bases respectively, with 14 bases between them. The CDR3 spells CARSLVLGRGYEQYF. The CDR3 DNA sequence: TGTGCCAGAAGCTTGGTGCTCGGACGCGGATACGAGCAGTACTTC.

The chain uses TRBV4-1 and TRBJ2-2; TRBD1 or TRBD2 may be the D gene (5 bases each). V lost 4 bases and J lost 4, with 10 bases in between. CDR3 length: 14 amino acids. Germline-derived CDR1 and CDR2 are MGHRA and YSYEKL. The CDR3 nucleotides are TGCGCCAGCAGCCTTAGGGACCTCACCGGGGAGCTGTTTTTT. This gives the protein CASSLRDLTGELFF.

For the CDR3, the DNA is TGTGCCAGCAGCTTAGTATCGCCGGGTTTTGGAAACACCATATATTTT. It specifies CASSLVSPGFGNTIYF. The chain couples TRBV7-6 to TRBJ1-3; D is uncertain. Trimming stripped 1 base from V and 3 bases from J, with 13 bases between. The V gene's germline CDR1 is SGHVS and CDR2 FNYEAQ. The CDR3 is made up of 16 amino acids.

V usage is TRBV6-5 and J usage is TRBJ1-4, with D uncertain. This CDR3 has 15 amino acids. Germline V gene sequence: CDR1 MNHEY, CDR2 SVGAGI. The ends were cut back, 0 bases at V and 0 bases at J, with 5 bases in the middle. CDR3 amino acids: CASSYSSSTNEKLFF. CDR3 in DNA: TGTGCCAGCAGTTACTCGTCCTCAACTAATGAAAAACTGTTTTTT.

The chain employs TRBV27 and TRBJ2-5, with D unclear. V lost 5 bases and J lost 1, with 2 bases in between. The CDR3 is 11 amino acids. CDR1 is MNHEY and CDR2 is SMNVEV in the germline V gene (reference sequence). CDR3 region: CASSLQETQYF. Written as DNA, the CDR3 is TGTGCCAGCAGTCTCCAAGAGACCCAGTACTTC.

The chain employs TRBV3-1 (or the pseudogene TRBV3-2) and TRBJ2-7; D gene unclear. The germline gives CDR1 LGHDT, CDR2 YNNKEL (reference sequence). The germline V and J ends were trimmed by 1 base and 0 bases, with 4 bases remaining between them. The CDR3 consists of 13 residues. The CDR3 DNA follows: TGTGCCAGCAGCCAAGCAGGCTCCTACGAGCAGTACTTC. Amino acid sequence: CASSQAGSYEQYF.